This T cell receptor beta chain derives from a study of blood T cells in healthy people across ages. Study-wide results and caveats: Investigators viewed diversity estimates from one million T cells as underestimates, the study reported. Donors of long life had a larger count of naive CD4+ cells and greater diversity than aged donors.

On this clonotype itself: Its antigen is as yet unknown.

Next came a second PCR, run for about 6 to 12 cycles, which used a sample-barcoded 5' primer along with a J-beta primer mix. TCRdb reanalysed the 5' RACE reads using MiXCR and keeps one entry per CDR3 protein. The sample holds about 380,000 distinct CDR3 sequences, about 52% seen once. The CDR3 is 15 residues long. In germline, CDR1 is SQVTM, CDR2 ANQGSEA. The V end was cut by 7 bases, the J end by 4 bases, with 22 bases between. The rearrangement joins TRBV29-1 to TRBJ1-1, with D unresolved. The receptor comes from a man in his sixties in good health. The sequenced sample consisted of blood. The CDR3: CSGRADHTVGTEAFF. CDR3 nucleotide sequence: TGCAGCGGCCGTGCGGATCATACCGTAGGCACTGAAGCTTTCTTT.